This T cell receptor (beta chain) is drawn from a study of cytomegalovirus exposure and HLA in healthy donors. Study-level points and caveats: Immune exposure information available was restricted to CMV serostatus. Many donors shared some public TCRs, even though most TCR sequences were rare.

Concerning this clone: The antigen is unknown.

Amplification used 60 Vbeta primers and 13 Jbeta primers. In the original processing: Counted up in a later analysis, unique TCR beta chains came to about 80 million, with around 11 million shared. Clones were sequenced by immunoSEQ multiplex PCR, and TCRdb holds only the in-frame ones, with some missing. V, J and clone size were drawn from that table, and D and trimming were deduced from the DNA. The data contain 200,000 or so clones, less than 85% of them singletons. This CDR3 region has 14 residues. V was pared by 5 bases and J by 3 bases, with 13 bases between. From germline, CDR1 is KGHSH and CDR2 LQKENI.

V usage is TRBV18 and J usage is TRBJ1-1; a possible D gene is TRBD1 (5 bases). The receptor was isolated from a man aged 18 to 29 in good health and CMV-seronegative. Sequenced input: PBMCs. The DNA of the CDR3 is TGTGCCAGCTCAATAGGGGTTGCGGACACTGAAGCTTTCTTT. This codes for CASSIGVADTEAFF.